This record concerns one T cell receptor beta chain sequence. What it binds is not known. Primers included in the PCR were 60 Vbeta and 13 Jbeta primers. Sequencing was performed with immunoSEQ multiplex PCR; in TCRdb, only in-frame clones are kept and a portion is missing. The profile shows about 90,000 clones, roughly 83% of them singletons. This sample is part of a study of cytomegalovirus exposure and HLA in healthy donors. Study background: Of over 300 genotyped donors, more than 70% clustered with self-reported Caucasian donors. Study-wide results and limits: Cytomegalovirus-associated status was assigned to about 160 TCR beta chains. Sequencing likely generated an artifact that appeared as a cluster of highly shared sequence variants. Association of a missense DCLRE1C variant with TCR beta V- and J-gene trimming was reported in a later analysis.

The sequenced sample consisted of PBMCs. The receptor's source is a man in his late teens or twenties in good health and CMV-seronegative.

CDR3 loop: CASRIGRWRSQPQHF. The DNA for the CDR3 is TGTGCAAGTCGCATCGGACGCTGGAGGAGTCAGCCCCAGCATTTT. This chain joins TRBV12-2 and TRBJ1-5. TRBV12-2 is shown as a pseudogene. This CDR3 is built from 15 residues.